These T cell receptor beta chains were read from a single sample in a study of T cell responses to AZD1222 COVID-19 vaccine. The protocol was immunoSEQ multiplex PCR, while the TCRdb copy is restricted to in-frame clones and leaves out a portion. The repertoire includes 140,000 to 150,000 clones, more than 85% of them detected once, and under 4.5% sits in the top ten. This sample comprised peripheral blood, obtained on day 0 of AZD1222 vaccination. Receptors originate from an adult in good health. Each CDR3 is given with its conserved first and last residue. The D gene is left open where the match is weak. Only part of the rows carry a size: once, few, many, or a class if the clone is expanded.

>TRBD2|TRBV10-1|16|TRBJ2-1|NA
CASSVVGTSSYNEQFF
TGCGCCAGCAGTGTGGTCGGGACTAGTTCCTACAATGAGCAGTTCTTC
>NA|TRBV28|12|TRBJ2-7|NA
CASGLLDYEQYF
TGTGCCAGCGGGCTCCTGGACTACGAGCAGTACTTC
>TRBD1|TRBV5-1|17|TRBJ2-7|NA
CASSPWTGGASTYEQYF
TGCGCCAGCAGCCCGTGGACAGGGGGCGCCTCGACCTACGAGCAGTACTTC
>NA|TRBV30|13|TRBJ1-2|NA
CAWSVDLKYGYTF
TGTGCCTGGAGTGTGGACTTAAAATATGGCTACACCTTC
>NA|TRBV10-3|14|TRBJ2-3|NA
CAIRGGMSTDTQYF
TGTGCCATCAGGGGGGGCATGAGCACAGATACGCAGTATTTT
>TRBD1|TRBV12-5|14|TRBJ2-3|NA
CASGLGQGVDTQYF
TGTGCTAGTGGTCTAGGACAGGGCGTAGATACGCAGTATTTT
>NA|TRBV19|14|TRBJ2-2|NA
CASSIGRGVGELFF
TGTGCCAGTAGTATAGGTAGGGGTGTCGGGGAGCTGTTTTTT
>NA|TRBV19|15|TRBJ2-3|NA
CASQWGRGRSDTQYF
TGTGCCAGTCAATGGGGCAGGGGTAGATCAGATACGCAGTATTTT
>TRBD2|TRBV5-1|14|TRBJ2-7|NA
CASSFGLAMNEQYF
TGCGCCAGCAGCTTTGGACTAGCGATGAACGAGCAGTACTTC
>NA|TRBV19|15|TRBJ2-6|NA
CASLITNSGANVLTF
TGTGCCAGCCTCATAACCAACTCTGGGGCCAACGTCCTGACTTTC
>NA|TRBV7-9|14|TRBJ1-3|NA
CASSQSGKGNTIYF
TGTGCCAGCAGCCAGTCAGGGAAAGGAAACACCATATATTTT
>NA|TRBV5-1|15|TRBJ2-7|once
CASSLQAGLSYEQYF
TGCGCCAGCAGCTTGCAGGCGGGCCTCTCCTACGAGCAGTACTTC
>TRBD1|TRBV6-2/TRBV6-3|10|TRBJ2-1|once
CASSDRGQFF
TGTGCCAGCAGTGACAGGGGGCAGTTCTTC
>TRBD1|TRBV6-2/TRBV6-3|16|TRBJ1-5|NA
CASSYSYRGYDQPQHF
TGTGCCAGCAGTTATTCGTACAGGGGCTACGATCAGCCCCAGCATTTT
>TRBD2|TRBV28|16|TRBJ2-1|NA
CASSAPLAGGPREQFF
TGTGCCAGCAGCGCCCCACTAGCGGGAGGACCCCGTGAGCAGTTCTTC
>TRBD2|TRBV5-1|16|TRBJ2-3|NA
CASSLSVAGGVDTQYF
TGCGCCAGCAGCTTGAGTGTCGCGGGAGGAGTGGATACGCAGTATTTT
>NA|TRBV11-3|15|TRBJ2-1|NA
CASSPGRTGGNEQFF
TGTGCCAGCAGCCCCGGACGAACTGGAGGGAATGAGCAGTTCTTC
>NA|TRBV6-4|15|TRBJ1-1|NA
CASKVDGTPRATTFF
TGTGCCAGCAAGGTCGACGGGACACCTCGAGCGACGACTTTCTTT
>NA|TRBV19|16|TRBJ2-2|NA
CASSRERSPPTGELFF
TGTGCCAGTAGTAGAGAGAGGAGTCCCCCCACCGGGGAGCTGTTTTTT
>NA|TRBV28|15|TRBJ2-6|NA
CASSPTISGANVLTF
TGTGCCAGCAGCCCAACTATATCTGGGGCCAACGTCCTGACTTTC
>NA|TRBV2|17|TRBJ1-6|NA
CASSLETGSSYNSPLHF
TGTGCCAGCAGCCTAGAGACCGGGAGCTCCTATAATTCACCCCTCCACTTT
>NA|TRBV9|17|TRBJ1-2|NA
CASSVQLQGRSTYGYTF
TGTGCCAGCAGCGTTCAGTTACAGGGACGCTCGACCTATGGCTACACCTTC
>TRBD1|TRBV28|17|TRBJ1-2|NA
CASSSTLNRGDGYGYTF
TGTGCCAGCAGTTCGACCCTCAACAGGGGGGATGGCTATGGCTACACCTTC
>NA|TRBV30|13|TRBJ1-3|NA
CAWSTTVGNTIYF
TGTGCCTGGAGTACGACAGTTGGAAACACCATATATTTT